This T cell receptor beta chain was recorded in a study of shared clonotypes between healthy human individuals. Template for every sorted-subset replicate PCR totaled around 210 ng DNA, some 30,000 T cell genomes. Produced via immunoSEQ multiplex PCR; TCRdb's table is partial and in-frame only. The data contain 2 million to 2.5 million clones, about 94% of them singletons. Donors were Caucasian adults residing in Nashville, Tennessee, USA. The CDR3 runs 16 residues. After removal of 0 bases from V and 4 bases from J, the junction contained 5 bases not matched to a gene. Germline V CDR1 and CDR2: SGHKS, YYEKEE (reference sequence). Study results and caveats: Clonotype sharing across a handful of donors was observed for around 5% of naive CD4 clonotypes.

This clone has just one count. The target antigen is unknown. Sequenced material: naive CD4+ T cells sorted from blood. Subset noted: CD45RA+ positively selected. The chain couples TRBV5-5 to TRBJ2-2; 8 bases fit TRBD1. The TCR was taken from a young man in good health. The DNA for the CDR3 is TGTGCCAGCAGCTTGGTCCAGGGGGCGGTCACCGGGGAGCTGTTTTTT. It encodes CASSLVQGAVTGELFF.